This TCR beta chain comes out of a study of T cell changes during pregnancy in multiple sclerosis. The assay was immunoSEQ multiplex PCR, and TCRdb's table has in-frame clones only and misses some. This sample has about 49,000 clones, with about 90% found just once. This clone was seen only once. The CDR3 consists of 14 residues. The germline CDR1 and CDR2 sequences are SGHTA and FQGNSA. The V end was cut by 5 bases, the J end by 0 bases, with 8 bases between. This chain joins TRBV7-2 and TRBJ2-1; D might be TRBD1 (5 bases). Specimen: peripheral blood, collected after pregnancy. The TCR comes from a female donor in good health, enrolled as a control in a pregnancy study. The DNA for the CDR3 is TGTGCCAGCAGCCAGGGCCCCTCCTACAATGAGCAGTTCTTC. Protein sequence: CASSQGPSYNEQFF.